This is a list of T cell receptor beta chains from one sample in a study of cytomegalovirus exposure and HLA in healthy donors. Produced via immunoSEQ multiplex PCR; TCRdb's table is partial and in-frame only. The table includes roughly 63,000 clones, roughly 90% detected once. What was sequenced was PBMCs. The receptors here all came from a woman younger than 35 in good health and CMV-seronegative. Each CDR3 is given with its conserved first and last residue. Each record gives: clone size, V gene, CDR3 protein. Clone size is given for some rows only: seen once, a few or many times, or a class if the clone is expanded.

>.|TRBV6-1
CASSEAVRGRGLQPQHF
>.|TRBV13
CASSERKGQGSEPQHF
>.|TRBV5-1
CASSLAGTGDYGYTF
>.|TRBV5-6
CASSSSPGTAEETQYF
>once|TRBV10-1
CASSESERPGDEQFF
>few|TRBV9
CASSARQGARNTIYF
>.|TRBV7-2
CASSPGTPKETQYF
>.|TRBV10-3
CAISGGQGGLATNEKLFF
>.|TRBV5-1
CASSLRAGGKTDTQYF
>.|TRBV5-1
CASSPAGLAGVEQYF
>.|TRBV27
CASSDTGTRNRGELFF
>.|TRBV5-1
CASGLAVLSGANVLTF
>.|TRBV9
CASSVDRGLAFF
>.|TRBV10-3
CAISRDRGSTNEKLFF
>.|TRBV28
CASSPTSGRFRQYF
>.|TRBV10-3
CAISEIPGRSKYEQYF
>.|TRBV15
CATSPLRGSSYEQYF
>.|TRBV6-5
CASRQGGRDQPQHF
>.|TRBV2
CASSGQGLDTQYF
>.|TRBV28
CASSSPHTGGYEQYF
>.|TRBV5-6
CASSLGNEQFF
>.|TRBV4-2
CASSQGLAGGPYFYEQFF
>.|TRBV2
CASSERTVYEQYF
>.|TRBV15
CATSRAIDEQFF
>.|TRBV9
CASSVSTGGDEKLFF
>.|TRBV5-1
CASSPLTGGGTDTQYF
>.|TRBV5-6
CASSLAWGQPLNTEAFF
>.|TRBV18
CASSQQSNQPQHF
>.|TRBV13
CASSEVGLAGFQETQYF
>.|TRBV4-2
CASSQRLAGGSSGTDTQYF
>.|TRBV30
CAWTLTGMNQPQHF
>.|TRBV4-1
CASSQDITPGEKLFF
>.|TRBV5-1
CASSLTGSSYEQYF
>once|TRBV9
CASSPQGRGYTGELFF
>once|TRBV4-2
CASSQGGVAGVGYEQYF
>.|TRBV7-9
CASLALPDTQYF
>.|TRBV15
CATSRVVHNEQFF
>.|TRBV5-4
CASSGGTVYGYTF
>.|TRBV4-2
CASSQDYGRGTDTQYF
>.|TRBV6-6
CASSSRSNYGYTF
>.|TRBV30
CAWNALGQGDSPLHF
>.|TRBV30
CAWSVRWDRGNEQFF
>.|TRBV6-1
CASSGMSQGGPEAFF
>.|TRBV7-9
CASSPRDYSYNEQFF
>.|TRBV5-4
CASSFAGGLYNSPLHF
>once|TRBV12-5
CASGLTPGQAGNEQFF
>.|TRBV9
CASSPQTRTGELFF
>.|TRBV4-1
CASSQRQGAYNEQFF
>.|TRBV19
CASSRATGFDTEAFF
>.|TRBV2
CASSAAGGYTDTQYF
>.|TRBV19
CASRRTSGGGRETQYF
>.|TRBV7-9
CASSPTRLAGKNTGELFF
>.|TRBV19
CASSILSGNTGELFF